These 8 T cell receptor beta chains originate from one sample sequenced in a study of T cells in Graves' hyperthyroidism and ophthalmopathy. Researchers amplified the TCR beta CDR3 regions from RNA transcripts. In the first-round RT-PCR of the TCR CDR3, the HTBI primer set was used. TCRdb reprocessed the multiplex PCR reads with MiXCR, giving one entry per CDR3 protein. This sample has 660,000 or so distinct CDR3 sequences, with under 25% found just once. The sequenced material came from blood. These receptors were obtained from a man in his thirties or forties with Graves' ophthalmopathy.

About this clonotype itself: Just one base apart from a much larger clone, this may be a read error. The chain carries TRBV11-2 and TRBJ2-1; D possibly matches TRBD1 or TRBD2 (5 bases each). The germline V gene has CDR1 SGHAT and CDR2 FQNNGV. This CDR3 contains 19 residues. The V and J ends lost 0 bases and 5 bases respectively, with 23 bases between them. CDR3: CASSLDRGASRSPNNEQFF. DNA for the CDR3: TGTGCCAGCAGCTTAGATCGAGGGGCTAGCAGGAGCCCAAACAATGAGCAGTTCTTC.

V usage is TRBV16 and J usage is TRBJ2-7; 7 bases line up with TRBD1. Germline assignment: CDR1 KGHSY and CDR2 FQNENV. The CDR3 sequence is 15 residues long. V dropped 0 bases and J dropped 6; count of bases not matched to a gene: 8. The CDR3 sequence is CASSQSRQGASEQYF. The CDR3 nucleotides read TGTGCCAGCAGCCAATCGCGACAGGGTGCAAGCGAGCAGTACTTC.

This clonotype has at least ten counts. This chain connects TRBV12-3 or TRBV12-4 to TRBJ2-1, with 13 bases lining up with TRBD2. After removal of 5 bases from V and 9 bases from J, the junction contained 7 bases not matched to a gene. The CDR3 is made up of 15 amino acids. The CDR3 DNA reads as TGTGCCAGCAGTCCAAGACTAGCGGGAGGCGGTGAGCAGTTCTTC. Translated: CASSPRLAGGGEQFF.

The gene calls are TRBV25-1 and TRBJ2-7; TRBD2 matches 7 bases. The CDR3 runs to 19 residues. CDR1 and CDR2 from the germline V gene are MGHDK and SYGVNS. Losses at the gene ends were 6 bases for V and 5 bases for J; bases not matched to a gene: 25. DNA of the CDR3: TGTGCCAGCAGCGACCAAACAATCCCCCACGGCGGGAGCGTCAACGAGCAGTACTTC. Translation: CASSDQTIPHGGSVNEQYF.

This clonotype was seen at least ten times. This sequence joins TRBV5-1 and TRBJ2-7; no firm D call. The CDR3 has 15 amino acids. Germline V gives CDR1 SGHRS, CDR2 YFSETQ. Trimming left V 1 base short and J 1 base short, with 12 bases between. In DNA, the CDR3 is TGCGCCAGCAGCTTGATACCCCAATCATCCTACGAGCAGTACTTC. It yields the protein CASSLIPQSSYEQYF.

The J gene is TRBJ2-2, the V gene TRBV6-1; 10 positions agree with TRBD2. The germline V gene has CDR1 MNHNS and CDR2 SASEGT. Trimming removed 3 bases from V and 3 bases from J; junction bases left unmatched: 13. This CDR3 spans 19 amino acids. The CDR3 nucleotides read TGTGCCAGCAGTGACCGGACTAGCGGACCCAATTCGGACACCGGGGAGCTGTTTTTT. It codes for CASSDRTSGPNSDTGELFF.

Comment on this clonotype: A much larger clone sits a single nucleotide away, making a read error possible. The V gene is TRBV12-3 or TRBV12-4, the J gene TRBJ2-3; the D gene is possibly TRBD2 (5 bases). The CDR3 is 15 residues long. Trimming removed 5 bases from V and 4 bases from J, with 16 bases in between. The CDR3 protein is CASSRVRERADTQYF. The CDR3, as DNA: TGTGCCAGCAGTCGAGTCCGGGAACGCGCAGATACGCAGTATTTT.

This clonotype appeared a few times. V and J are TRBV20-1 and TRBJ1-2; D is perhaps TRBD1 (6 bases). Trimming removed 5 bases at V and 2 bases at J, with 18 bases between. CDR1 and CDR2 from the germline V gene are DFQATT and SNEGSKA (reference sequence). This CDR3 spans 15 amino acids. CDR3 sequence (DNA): TGCAGTGCTGAAGACAGGAAGGGCGACAACTATGGCTACACCTTC. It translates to CSAEDRKGDNYGYTF.